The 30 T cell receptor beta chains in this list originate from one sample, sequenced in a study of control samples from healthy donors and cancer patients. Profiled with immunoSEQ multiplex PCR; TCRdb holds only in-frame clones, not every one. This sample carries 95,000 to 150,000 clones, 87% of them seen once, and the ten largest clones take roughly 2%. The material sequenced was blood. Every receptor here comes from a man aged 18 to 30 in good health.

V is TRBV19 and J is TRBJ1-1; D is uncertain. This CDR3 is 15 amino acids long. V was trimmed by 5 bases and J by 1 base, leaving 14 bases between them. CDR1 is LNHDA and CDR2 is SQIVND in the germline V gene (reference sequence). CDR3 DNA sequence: TGTGCCAGTAGTCCCCGACGGAGCCAGAACACTGAAGCTTTCTTT. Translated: CASSPRRSQNTEAFF.

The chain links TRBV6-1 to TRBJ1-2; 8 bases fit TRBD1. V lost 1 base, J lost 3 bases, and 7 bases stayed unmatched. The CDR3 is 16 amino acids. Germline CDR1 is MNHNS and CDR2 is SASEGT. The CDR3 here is CASSEDGTGLYYGYTF. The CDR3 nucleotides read TGTGCCAGCAGTGAAGATGGGACAGGTCTGTACTATGGCTACACCTTC.

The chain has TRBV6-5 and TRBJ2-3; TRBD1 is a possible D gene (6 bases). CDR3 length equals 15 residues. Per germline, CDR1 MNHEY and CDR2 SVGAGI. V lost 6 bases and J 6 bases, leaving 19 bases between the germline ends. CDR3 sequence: CASRYDWDQGDTQYF. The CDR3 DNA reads TGTGCCAGCAGATACGACTGGGACCAGGGGGATACGCAGTATTTT.

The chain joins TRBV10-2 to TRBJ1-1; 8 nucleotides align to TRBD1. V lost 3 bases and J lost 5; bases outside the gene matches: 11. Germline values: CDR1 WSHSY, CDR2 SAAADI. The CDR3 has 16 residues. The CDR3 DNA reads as TGCGCCAGCAGTGAACCAGGGGGCGCGAGCGCGACTGAAGCTTTCTTT. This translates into CASSEPGGASATEAFF.

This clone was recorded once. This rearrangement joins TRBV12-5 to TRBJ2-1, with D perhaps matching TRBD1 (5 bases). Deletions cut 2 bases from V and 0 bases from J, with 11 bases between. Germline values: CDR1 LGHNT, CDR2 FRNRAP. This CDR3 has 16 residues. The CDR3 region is CASGLRADNSYNEQFF. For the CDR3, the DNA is TGTGCTAGTGGTTTGAGGGCGGACAACTCCTACAATGAGCAGTTCTTC.

CDR3 DNA: TGCAGCGTTGTTGATACGTCTATAAGTGGCTACACCTTC. Its protein product is CSVVDTSISGYTF. The chain has TRBV29-1 and TRBJ1-2, with no clear D. Germline values: CDR1 SQVTM, CDR2 ANQGSEA. Trimming left V 4 bases short and J 7 bases short, with 16 bases between. This CDR3 contains 13 residues.

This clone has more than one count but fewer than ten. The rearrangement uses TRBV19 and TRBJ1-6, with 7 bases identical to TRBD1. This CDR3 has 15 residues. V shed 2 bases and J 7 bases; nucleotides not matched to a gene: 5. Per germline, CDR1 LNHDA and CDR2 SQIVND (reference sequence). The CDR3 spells CASSITGTANSPLHF. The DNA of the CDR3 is TGTGCCAGTAGTATAACCGGGACAGCGAATTCACCCCTCCACTTT.

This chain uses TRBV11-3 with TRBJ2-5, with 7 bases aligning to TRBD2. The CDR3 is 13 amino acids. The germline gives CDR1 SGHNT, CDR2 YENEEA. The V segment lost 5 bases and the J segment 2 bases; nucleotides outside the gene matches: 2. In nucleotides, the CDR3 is TGTGCCAGCAGCGCTAGCGGACAAGAGACCCAGTACTTC. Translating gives CASSASGQETQYF.

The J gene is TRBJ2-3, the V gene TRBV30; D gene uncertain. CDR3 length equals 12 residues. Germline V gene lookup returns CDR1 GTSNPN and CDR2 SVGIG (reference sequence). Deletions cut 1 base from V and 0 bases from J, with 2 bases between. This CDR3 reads CAWSASTDTQYF. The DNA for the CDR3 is TGTGCCTGGAGTGCCAGCACAGATACGCAGTATTTT.

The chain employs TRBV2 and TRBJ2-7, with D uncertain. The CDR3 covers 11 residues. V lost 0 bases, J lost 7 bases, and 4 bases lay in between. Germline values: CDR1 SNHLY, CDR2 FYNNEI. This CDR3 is CASSEAGEQYF. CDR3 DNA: TGTGCCAGCAGTGAAGCGGGGGAGCAGTACTTC.

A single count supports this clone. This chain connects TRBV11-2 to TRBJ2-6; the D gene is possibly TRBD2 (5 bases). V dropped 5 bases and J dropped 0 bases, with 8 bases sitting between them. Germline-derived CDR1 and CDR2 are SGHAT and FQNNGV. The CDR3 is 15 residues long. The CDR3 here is CASSNGNSGANVLTF. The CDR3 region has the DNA TGTGCCAGCAGCAACGGGAACTCTGGGGCCAACGTCCTGACTTTC.

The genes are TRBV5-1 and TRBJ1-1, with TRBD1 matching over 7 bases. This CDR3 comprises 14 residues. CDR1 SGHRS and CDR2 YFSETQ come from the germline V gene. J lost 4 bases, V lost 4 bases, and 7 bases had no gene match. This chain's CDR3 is CASSPGTDGTEAFF. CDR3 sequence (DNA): TGCGCCAGCAGCCCGGGGACAGATGGCACTGAAGCTTTCTTT. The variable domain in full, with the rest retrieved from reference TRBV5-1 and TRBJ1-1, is KAGVTQTPRYLIKTRGQQVTLSCSPISGHRSVSWYQQTPGQGLQFLFEYFSETQRNKGNFPGRFSGRQFSNSRSEMNVSTLELGDSALYLCASSPGTDGTEAFFGQGTRLTVV.

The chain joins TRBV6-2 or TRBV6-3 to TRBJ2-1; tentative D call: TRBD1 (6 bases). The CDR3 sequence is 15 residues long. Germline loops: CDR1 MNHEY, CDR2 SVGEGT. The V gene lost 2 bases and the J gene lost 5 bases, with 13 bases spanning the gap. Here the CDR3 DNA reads TGTGCCAGCAGTTACGTGGCAGGGGTAAACAATGAGCAGTTCTTC. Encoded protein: CASSYVAGVNNEQFF.

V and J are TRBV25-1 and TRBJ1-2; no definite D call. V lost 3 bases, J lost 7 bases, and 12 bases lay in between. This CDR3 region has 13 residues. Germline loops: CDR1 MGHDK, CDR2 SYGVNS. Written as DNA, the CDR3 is TGTGCCAGCAGTGATCGTCTAGGGAGTGGCTACACCTTC. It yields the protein CASSDRLGSGYTF.

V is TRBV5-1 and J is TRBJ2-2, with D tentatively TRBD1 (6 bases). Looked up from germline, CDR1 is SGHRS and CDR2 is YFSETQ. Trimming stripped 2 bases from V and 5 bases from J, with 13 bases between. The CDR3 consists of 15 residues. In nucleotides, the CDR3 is TGCGCCAGCAGCTTTTTAGGGGGAGAGACCGGGGAGCTGTTTTTT. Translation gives CASSFLGGETGELFF.

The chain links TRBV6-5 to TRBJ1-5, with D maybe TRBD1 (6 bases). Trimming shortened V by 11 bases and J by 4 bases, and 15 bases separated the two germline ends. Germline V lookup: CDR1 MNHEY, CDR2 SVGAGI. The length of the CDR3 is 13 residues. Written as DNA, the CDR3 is TGTGCCGCCTCAGGACAGATTAATCAGCCCCAGCATTTT. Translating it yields CAASGQINQPQHF.

The CDR3 DNA follows: TGTGCCAGCAGCGTAGGAGTTTCCCACGAGCAGTACTTC. Translation: CASSVGVSHEQYF. This chain links TRBV9 with TRBJ2-7; D is undetermined. V was pared by 0 bases and J by 5 bases, with 9 bases between. The CDR3 sequence is 13 residues long. CDR1 and CDR2 from the germline V gene are SGDLS and YYNGEE.

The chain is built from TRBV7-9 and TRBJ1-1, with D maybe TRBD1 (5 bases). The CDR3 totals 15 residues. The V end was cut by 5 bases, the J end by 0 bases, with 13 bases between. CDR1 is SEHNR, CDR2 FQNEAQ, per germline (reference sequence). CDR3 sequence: CASSRQTLMNTEAFF. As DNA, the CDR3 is TGTGCCAGCAGCCGACAGACCTTAATGAACACTGAAGCTTTCTTT.

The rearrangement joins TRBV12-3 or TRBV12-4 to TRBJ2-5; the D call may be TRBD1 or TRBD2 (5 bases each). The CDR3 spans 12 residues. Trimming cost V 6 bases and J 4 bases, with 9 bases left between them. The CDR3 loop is CASRGVGETQYF. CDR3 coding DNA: TGTGCCAGCAGGGGGGTGGGAGAGACCCAGTACTTC.

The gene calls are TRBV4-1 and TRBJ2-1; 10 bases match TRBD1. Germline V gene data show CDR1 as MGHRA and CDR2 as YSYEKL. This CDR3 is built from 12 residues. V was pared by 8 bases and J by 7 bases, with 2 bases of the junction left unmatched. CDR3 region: CASGQGGNEQFF. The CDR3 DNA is TGCGCCAGCGGACAGGGGGGAAATGAGCAGTTCTTC.

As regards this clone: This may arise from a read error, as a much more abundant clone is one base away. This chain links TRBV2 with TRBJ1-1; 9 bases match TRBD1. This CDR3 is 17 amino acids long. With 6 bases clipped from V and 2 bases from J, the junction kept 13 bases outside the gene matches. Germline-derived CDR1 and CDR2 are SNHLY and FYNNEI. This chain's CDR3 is CASRTGTGPSGNTEAFF. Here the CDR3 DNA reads TGTGCCAGCAGGACCGGGACAGGGCCAAGCGGCAACACTGAAGCTTTCTTT.

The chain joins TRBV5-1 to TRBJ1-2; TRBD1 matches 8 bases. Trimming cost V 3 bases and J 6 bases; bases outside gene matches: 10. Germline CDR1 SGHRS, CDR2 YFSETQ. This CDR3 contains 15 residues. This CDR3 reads CASSSERGQDNGYTF. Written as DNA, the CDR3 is TGCGCCAGCAGCTCGGAAAGGGGACAGGACAATGGCTACACCTTC.

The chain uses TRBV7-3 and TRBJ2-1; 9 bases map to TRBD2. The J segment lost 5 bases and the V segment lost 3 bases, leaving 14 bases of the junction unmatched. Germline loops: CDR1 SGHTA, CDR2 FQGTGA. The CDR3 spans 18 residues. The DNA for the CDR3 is TGTGCCAGCAGCTTCGCCAGCGGGAGGCGAACCGAACACAATGAGCAGTTCTTC. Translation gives CASSFASGRRTEHNEQFF.

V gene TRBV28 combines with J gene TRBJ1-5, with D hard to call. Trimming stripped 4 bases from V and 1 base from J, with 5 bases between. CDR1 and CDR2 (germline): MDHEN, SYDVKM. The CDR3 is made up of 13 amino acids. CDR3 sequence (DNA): TGTGCCAGCAGTTCATACAGCAATCAGCCCCAGCATTTT. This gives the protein CASSSYSNQPQHF.

CDR3 loop: CASSPYGSGEQFF. CDR3 nucleotides: TGTGCCAGCAGCCCCTACGGGAGCGGGGAGCAGTTCTTC. V usage is TRBV14 and J usage is TRBJ2-1; D might be TRBD2 (6 bases). Trimming pared 4 bases from V and 10 bases from J, leaving 14 bases between. The germline V gene has CDR1 SGHDN and CDR2 FVKESK. The CDR3 has 13 residues. Filled out from reference TRBV14 and TRBJ2-1, the complete variable domain reads EAGVTQFPSHSVIEKGQTVTLRCDPISGHDNLYWYRRVMGKEIKFLLHFVKESKQDESGMPNNRFLAERTGGTYSTLKVQPAELEDSGVYFCASSPYGSGEQFFGPGTRLTVL.

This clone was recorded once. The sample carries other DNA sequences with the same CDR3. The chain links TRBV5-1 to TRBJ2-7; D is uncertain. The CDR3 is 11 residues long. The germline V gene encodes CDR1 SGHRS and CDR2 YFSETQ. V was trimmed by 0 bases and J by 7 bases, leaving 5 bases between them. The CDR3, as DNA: TGCGCCAGCAGCTTGGACGGGGAGCAGTACTTC. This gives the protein CASSLDGEQYF.

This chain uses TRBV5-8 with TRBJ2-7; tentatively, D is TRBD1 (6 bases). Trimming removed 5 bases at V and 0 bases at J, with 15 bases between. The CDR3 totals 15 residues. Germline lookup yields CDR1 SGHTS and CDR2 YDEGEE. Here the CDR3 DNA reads TGTGCCAGCAGACCGGAGAGGGACACCTCCTACGAGCAGTACTTC. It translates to CASRPERDTSYEQYF.

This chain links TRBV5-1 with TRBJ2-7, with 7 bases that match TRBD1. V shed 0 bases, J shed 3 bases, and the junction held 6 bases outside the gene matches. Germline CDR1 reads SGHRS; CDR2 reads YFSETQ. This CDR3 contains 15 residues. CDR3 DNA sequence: TGCGCCAGCAGCTTGGGTACAGGGGATCACTACGAGCAGTACTTC. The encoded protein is CASSLGTGDHYEQYF. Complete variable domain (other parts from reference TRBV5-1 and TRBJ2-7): KAGVTQTPRYLIKTRGQQVTLSCSPISGHRSVSWYQQTPGQGLQFLFEYFSETQRNKGNFPGRFSGRQFSNSRSEMNVSTLELGDSALYLCASSLGTGDHYEQYFGPGTRLTVT.

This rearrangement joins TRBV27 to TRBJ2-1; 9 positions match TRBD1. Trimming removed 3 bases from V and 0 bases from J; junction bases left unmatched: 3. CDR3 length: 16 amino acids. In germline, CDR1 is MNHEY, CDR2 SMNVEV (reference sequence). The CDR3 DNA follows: TGTGCCAGCAGTTTCCTGGACAGGGGCTCCTACAATGAGCAGTTCTTC. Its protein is CASSFLDRGSYNEQFF.

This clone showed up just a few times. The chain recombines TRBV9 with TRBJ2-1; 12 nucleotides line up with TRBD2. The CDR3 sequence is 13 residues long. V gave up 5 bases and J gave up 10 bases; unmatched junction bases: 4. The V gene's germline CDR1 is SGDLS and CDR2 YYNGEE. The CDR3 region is CASSSSGREEQFF. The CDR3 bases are TGTGCCAGCAGTTCTAGCGGGAGGGAGGAGCAGTTCTTC.